This T cell receptor beta chain was sequenced in a study of OX40 agonist ivuxolimab in advanced cancers. Study at large: Ivuxolimab, which is an agonistic anti-OX40 (CD134) antibody, was administered to the patients. A male proportion of under 90% was recorded, with mean age roughly 62 years and range about 23 to 80. Broader study findings: On average, a greater number of expanded clones characterised CD8+ T cells relative to CD4+.

CDR3 length: 15 residues. Germline CDR1 MNHNY, CDR2 SVGAGI (reference sequence). Trimming pared 2 bases from V and 2 bases from J, leaving 13 bases between. Sequencing used immunoSEQ multiplex PCR; TCRdb keeps in-frame clones, though not all of them. Of about 93,000 clones listed, 85% to 95% were seen once; the top ten hold over 2%. About this clone: No antigen is known for it.

This sequence originates from an adult with an advanced solid tumor such as melanoma, head and neck, liver or kidney cancer. Sequenced here: CD4+ or CD8+ T cells sorted from blood, sampled in a trial of the OX40 agonist ivuxolimab. The chain couples TRBV6-6 to TRBJ2-7, with D tentatively TRBD1 (6 bases). The CDR3 protein is CASSYLQTGTYEQYF. In nucleotides, the CDR3 is TGTGCCAGCAGTTACCTTCAGACAGGAACCTACGAGCAGTACTTC.